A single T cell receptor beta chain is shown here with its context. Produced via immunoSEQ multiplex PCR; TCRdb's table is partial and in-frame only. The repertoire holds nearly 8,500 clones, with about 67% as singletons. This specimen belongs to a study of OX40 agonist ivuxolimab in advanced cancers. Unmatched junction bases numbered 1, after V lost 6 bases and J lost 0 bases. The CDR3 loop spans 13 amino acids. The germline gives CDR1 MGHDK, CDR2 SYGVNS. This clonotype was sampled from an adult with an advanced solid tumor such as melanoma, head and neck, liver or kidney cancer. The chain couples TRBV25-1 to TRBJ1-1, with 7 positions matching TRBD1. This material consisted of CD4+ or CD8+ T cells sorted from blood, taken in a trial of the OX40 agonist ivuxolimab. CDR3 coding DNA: TGTGCCAGCAGCACAGGGGTGAACACTGAAGCTTTCTTT. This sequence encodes CASSTGVNTEAFF.